This T cell receptor beta chain was observed in a study of chemoradiotherapy in HPV16-positive cancers. Study-wide points: Non-HPV-specific T cells did not expand in tumors during treatment, whereas candidate HPV-specific clones and E7-related motifs did.

Germline-derived CDR1 and CDR2 are MNHNS and SASEGT. The CDR3 is 15 amino acids. With 6 bases removed from V and 2 bases from J, the gap between germline ends came to 16 bases. Repeated repertoire sampling spanned the course of chemoradiotherapy. Some clones are missing from TCRdb's copy, which holds only in-frame ones; the method was immunoSEQ multiplex PCR. The sample includes just under 40,000 clones, more than 65% of them seen just once. Comment on this clone: The antigen remains undetermined.

The clonotype was recovered from a human donor with HPV-associated anogenital cancer. This rearrangement joins TRBV6-1 to TRBJ2-5; D gene unclear. The sequences come from blood, collected from a patient who underwent chemoradiotherapy. The CDR3 DNA is TGTGCCAGCAGCCGGGTAGATGGCGGACAAGAGACCCAGTACTTC. Translation gives CASSRVDGGQETQYF.